This T cell receptor beta chain originates from a study of T cells in Graves' hyperthyroidism and ophthalmopathy. RNA transcripts were the template for amplifying TCR beta CDR3 regions. The primer set for the first-round RT-PCR of the TCR CDR3 was HTBI. MiXCR, run by TCRdb on the multiplex PCR reads, gives a single entry per CDR3 protein. The sample contains roughly 660,000 distinct CDR3 sequences, approximately 15% of which appear only once. This clonotype has a handful of counts. V lost 1 base and J lost 0; bases outside the gene matches: 5. In germline, CDR1 is SGHAT, CDR2 FQDESV (reference sequence). This CDR3 spans 17 amino acids. A patient was excluded if there was uncontrolled infection, other autoimmune disease, pregnancy or lactation. Clinical symptoms, serum thyroxine, TRAb, thyroid ultrasound and orbital computed tomography informed diagnoses.

The source material was blood. The source of this sequence is a man aged 45-60 years with Graves' hyperthyroidism. The chain carries TRBV11-1 and TRBJ2-4, with TRBD2 matching over 8 bases. DNA of the CDR3: TGTGCCAGCAGCTTAGGGAGCGGGAGTGGAGCCAAAAACATTCAGTACTTC. This gives the protein CASSLGSGSGAKNIQYF.